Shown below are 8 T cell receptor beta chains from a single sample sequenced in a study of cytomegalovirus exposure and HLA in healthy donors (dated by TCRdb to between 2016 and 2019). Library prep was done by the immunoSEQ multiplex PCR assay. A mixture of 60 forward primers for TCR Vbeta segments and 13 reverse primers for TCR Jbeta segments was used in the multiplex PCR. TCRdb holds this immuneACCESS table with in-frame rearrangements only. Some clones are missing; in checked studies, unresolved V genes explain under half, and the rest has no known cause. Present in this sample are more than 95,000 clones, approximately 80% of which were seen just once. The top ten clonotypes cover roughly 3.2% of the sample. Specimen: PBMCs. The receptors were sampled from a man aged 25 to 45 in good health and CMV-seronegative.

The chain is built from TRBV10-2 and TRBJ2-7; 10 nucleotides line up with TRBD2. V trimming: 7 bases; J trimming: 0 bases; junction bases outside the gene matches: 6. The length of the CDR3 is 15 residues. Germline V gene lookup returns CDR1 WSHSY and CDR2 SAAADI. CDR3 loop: CASTSSGGLSYEQYF. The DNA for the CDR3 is TGCGCCAGCACGTCTAGCGGGGGCCTCTCCTACGAGCAGTACTTC.

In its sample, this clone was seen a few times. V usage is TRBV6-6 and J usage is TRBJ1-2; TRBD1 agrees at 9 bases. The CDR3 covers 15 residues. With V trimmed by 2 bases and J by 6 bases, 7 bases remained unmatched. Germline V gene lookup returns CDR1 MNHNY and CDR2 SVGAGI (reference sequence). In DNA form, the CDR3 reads TGTGCCAGCAGTTACGAAGGACAGGGGAAGGATGGCTACACCTTC. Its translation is CASSYEGQGKDGYTF.

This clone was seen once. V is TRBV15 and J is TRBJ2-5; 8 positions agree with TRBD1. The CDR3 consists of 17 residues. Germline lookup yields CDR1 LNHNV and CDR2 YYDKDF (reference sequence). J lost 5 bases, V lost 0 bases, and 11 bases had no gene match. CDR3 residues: CATSRDSTGDRGETQYF. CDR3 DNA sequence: TGTGCCACCAGCAGAGATAGTACGGGAGACAGGGGTGAGACCCAGTACTTC.

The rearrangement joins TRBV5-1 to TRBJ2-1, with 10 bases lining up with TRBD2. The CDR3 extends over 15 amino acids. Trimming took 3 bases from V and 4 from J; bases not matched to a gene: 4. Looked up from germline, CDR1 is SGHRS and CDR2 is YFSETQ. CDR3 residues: CASSSTSGYYNEQFF. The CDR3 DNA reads TGCGCCAGCAGCTCGACTAGCGGGTATTACAATGAGCAGTTCTTC.

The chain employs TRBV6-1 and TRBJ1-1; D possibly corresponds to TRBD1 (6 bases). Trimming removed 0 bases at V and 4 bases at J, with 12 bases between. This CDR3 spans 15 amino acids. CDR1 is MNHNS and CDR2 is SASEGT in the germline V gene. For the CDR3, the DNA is TGTGCCAGCAGTGAAGCTCACAGGGTAAGCACTGAAGCTTTCTTT. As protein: CASSEAHRVSTEAFF.

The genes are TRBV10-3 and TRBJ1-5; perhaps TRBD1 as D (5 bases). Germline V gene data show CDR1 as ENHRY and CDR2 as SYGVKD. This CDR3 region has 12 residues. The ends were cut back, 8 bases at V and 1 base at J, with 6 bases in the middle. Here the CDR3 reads CAIRGSNQPQHF. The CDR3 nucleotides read TGTGCCATCCGGGGGAGCAATCAGCCCCAGCATTTT.

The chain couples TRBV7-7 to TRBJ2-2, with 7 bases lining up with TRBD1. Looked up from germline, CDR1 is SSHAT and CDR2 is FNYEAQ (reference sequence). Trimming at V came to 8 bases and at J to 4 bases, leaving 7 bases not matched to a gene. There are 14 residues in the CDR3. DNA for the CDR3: TGTGCCAGCGGGTACAGGGGAAGCACCGGGGAGCTGTTTTTT. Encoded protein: CASGYRGSTGELFF.

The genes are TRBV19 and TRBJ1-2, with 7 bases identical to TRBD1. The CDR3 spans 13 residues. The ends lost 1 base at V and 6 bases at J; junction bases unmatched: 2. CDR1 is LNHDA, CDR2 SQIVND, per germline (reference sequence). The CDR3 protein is CASSIGQGNGYTF. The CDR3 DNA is TGTGCCAGTAGTATAGGACAGGGCAATGGCTACACCTTC.